This T cell receptor beta chain is from a study of blood T cell repertoires in COVID-19. The wider study: Whether acute or convalescent, the COVID-19 samples came from the United States, Italy and Spain.

As handled by the study authors: For nucleated cells, counts were estimated from reference gene primer amplification. This table comes from immunoSEQ multiplex PCR, and its TCRdb copy is limited to in-frame clones, with some not included. That table is the source of V, J and clone size, and D and trimming were worked out from the DNA. The sample shows a few hundred thousand clones, roughly 85% of them seen only once. Per the germline V gene, CDR1 is SGHRS and CDR2 is YFSETQ. Trimming removed 4 bases from V and 7 bases from J; junction bases left unmatched: 6. CDR3 length: 15 residues. This chain connects TRBV5-1 to TRBJ1-6, with 9 bases identical to TRBD1. This receptor was taken from a woman between 18 and 29 years old with acute or convalescent COVID-19. The sample consisted of peripheral blood. This chain's CDR3 is CASSKQGAENSPLHF. For the CDR3, the DNA is TGCGCCAGCAGCAAACAGGGGGCTGAGAATTCACCCCTCCACTTT.